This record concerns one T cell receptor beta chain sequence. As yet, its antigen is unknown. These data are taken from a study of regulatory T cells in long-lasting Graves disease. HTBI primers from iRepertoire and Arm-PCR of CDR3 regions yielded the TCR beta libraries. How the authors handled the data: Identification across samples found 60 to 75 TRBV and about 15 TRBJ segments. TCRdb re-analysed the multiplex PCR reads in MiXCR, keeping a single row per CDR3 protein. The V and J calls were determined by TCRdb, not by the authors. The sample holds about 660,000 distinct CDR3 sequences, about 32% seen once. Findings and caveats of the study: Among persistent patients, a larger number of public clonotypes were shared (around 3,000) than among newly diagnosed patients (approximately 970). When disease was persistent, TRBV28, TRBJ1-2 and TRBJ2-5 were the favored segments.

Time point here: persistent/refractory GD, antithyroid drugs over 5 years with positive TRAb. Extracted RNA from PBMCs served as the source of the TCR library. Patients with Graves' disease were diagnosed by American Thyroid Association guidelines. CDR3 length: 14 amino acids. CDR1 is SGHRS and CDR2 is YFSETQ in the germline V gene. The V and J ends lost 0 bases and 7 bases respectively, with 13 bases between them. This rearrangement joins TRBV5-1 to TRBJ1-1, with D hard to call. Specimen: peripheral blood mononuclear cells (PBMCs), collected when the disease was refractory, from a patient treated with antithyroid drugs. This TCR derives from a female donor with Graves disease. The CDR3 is CASSLEGARVEAFF. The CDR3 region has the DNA TGCGCCAGCAGCTTGGAGGGAGCGCGAGTTGAAGCTTTCTTT.